Below, one T cell receptor beta chain is given with its context. This record belongs to a study of T cell changes during pregnancy in multiple sclerosis. Libraries were prepared by immunoSEQ multiplex PCR; TCRdb keeps only in-frame clonotypes and omits some of them. The sample includes about 40,000 clones, 94% of them seen just once. Trimming cost V 2 bases and J 4 bases; bases outside gene matches: 6. This CDR3 is built from 15 residues. The V gene's germline CDR1 is SQVTM and CDR2 ANQGSEA. The genes are TRBV29-1 and TRBJ2-1; 9 bases fit TRBD1. The material sequenced was peripheral blood, taken in the third trimester of pregnancy. The origin of this receptor is a female donor with multiple sclerosis, enrolled in a pregnancy study. The CDR3 protein is CSVERDRAFYNEQFF. CDR3 bases: TGCAGCGTTGAAAGGGACAGGGCTTTTTACAATGAGCAGTTCTTC.